One and the same sample provided the 21 T cell receptor beta chains below, sequenced in a study of monozygotic twins with inflammatory bowel disease. From the 5' RACE reads, TCRdb lists one entry per CDR3 protein and no DNA. Across 150,000 to 200,000 distinct CDR3 sequences, the top ten clones capture about 8% of the sample. The specimen sequenced was blood. The receptor source for this set is a human donor with ulcerative colitis or Crohn's disease, or a healthy co-twin of an affected twin (not recorded which).

CDR3: CASRNPGQIQETQYF. This chain connects TRBV5-1 to TRBJ2-5; absent DNA, TCRdb's TRBD1 call cannot be checked. The CDR3 totals 15 residues. The V gene's germline CDR1 is SGHRS and CDR2 YFSETQ.

J is TRBJ2-5 and V is TRBV6-1; TCRdb's assignment of TRBD1 cannot be checked, as there is no DNA. Germline lookup yields CDR1 MNHNS and CDR2 SASEGT. This CDR3 region has 16 residues. The CDR3 loop is CASRPLLGSPQETQYF.

This rearrangement joins TRBV9 to TRBJ2-1; the D call from TCRdb, TRBD2, cannot be confirmed without DNA. This CDR3 comprises 14 residues. Germline V gene data show CDR1 as SGDLS and CDR2 as YYNGEE. CDR3 loop: CASKDERGNNEQFF.

The chain is built from TRBV7-2 and TRBJ2-3; TCRdb designates TRBD1, a call that cannot be tested without DNA. The CDR3 is 15 amino acids. Germline lookup yields CDR1 SGHTA and CDR2 FQGNSA. This CDR3 reads CASSLGTGGSDTQYF.

The chain couples TRBV4-3 to TRBJ1-6. CDR1 is LGHNA and CDR2 is YSLEER in the germline V gene. The CDR3 runs to 18 residues. CDR3: CASSQKPARTLDYPPLHF.

The J gene is TRBJ2-7, the V gene TRBV30. The CDR3 spans 12 residues. Germline V gene sequence: CDR1 GTSNPN, CDR2 SVGIG (reference sequence). The CDR3 loop reads CAWSAWIGEQYF.

This chain links TRBV5-1 with TRBJ1-3; with no DNA, the TCRdb D assignment of TRBD1 cannot be verified. Germline values: CDR1 SGHRS, CDR2 YFSETQ. The CDR3 contains 16 residues. CDR3 sequence reads: CASSHDREYPGNTIYF.

V and J are TRBV3-1 and TRBJ2-1; TCRdb gives TRBD2 as the D gene, but with no DNA this cannot be confirmed. This CDR3 is built from 17 residues. Per germline, CDR1 LGHDT and CDR2 YNNKEL (reference sequence). CDR3 amino acids: CASSQDFRLAGDNEQFF.

The CDR3: CSATGQIYSNQPQHF. This chain links TRBV20-1 with TRBJ1-5; TCRdb indicates TRBD1, and absent DNA this call remains unverified. The V gene's germline CDR1 is DFQATT and CDR2 SNEGSKA (reference sequence). There are 15 residues in the CDR3.

The chain has TRBV24-1 and TRBJ1-5; without DNA, the TCRdb call of TRBD1 cannot be checked. Germline CDR1 KGHDR, CDR2 SFDVKD. The CDR3 is 17 residues long. The CDR3 region is CATSVTWGRACVQPQHF.

The CDR3 loop is CASSRTASQGGTEAFF. The J gene is TRBJ1-1, the V gene TRBV5-1; TCRdb indicates TRBD1, and absent DNA this call remains unverified. The CDR3 has 16 residues. Germline CDR1 reads SGHRS; CDR2 reads YFSETQ.

The chain employs TRBV2 and TRBJ2-4. Germline V gene data show CDR1 as SNHLY and CDR2 as FYNNEI. This CDR3 contains 16 residues. The CDR3 sequence: CASSEGDSLAKNIQYF.

CDR3 in amino acids: CASSQLSGVSSYEQYF. V gene TRBV28 combines with J gene TRBJ2-7; TCRdb's D call, TRBD2, is unchecked because there is no DNA. CDR3 length: 16 residues. Germline-derived CDR1 and CDR2 are MDHEN and SYDVKM.

The V call is TRBV4-3, the J call TRBJ2-5; without DNA, the TCRdb call of TRBD2 cannot be checked. The germline V gene encodes CDR1 LGHNA and CDR2 YSLEER. The CDR3 is 16 residues long. CDR3 loop: CASSQDRNSAVETQYF.

The rearrangement joins TRBV19 to TRBJ1-1; no DNA is available, so the TRBD1 call from TCRdb remains unchecked. CDR3 length: 15 residues. Germline V gives CDR1 LNHDA, CDR2 SQIVND (reference sequence). CDR3 region: CASSINNREVTEAFF.

CDR3: CASSQDVELFF. J is TRBJ2-2 and V is TRBV4-2. This CDR3 contains 11 residues. Germline CDR1 reads LGHNA; CDR2 reads YNFKEQ.

This sequence joins TRBV2 and TRBJ1-2; TCRdb's D gene call, TRBD1, goes unchecked for lack of DNA. This CDR3 contains 14 residues. Germline V gives CDR1 SNHLY, CDR2 FYNNEI. CDR3 sequence: CASIPGWGPDGYTF.

The V gene is TRBV6-2 or TRBV6-3, the J gene TRBJ2-3. This CDR3 has 13 amino acids. CDR1 MNHEY and CDR2 SVGEGT come from the germline V gene. CDR3 loop: CASRVAMADTQYF.

The chain carries TRBV12-3 or TRBV12-4 and TRBJ2-1; the D gene TCRdb calls, TRBD1, cannot be checked with no DNA. The length of the CDR3 is 14 residues. CDR3 region: CASSYLPGGSEQLF.

The gene calls are TRBV4-2 and TRBJ2-3; TCRdb's D call, TRBD2, is unchecked because there is no DNA. The CDR3 totals 18 residues. Germline lookup yields CDR1 LGHNA and CDR2 YNFKEQ. The CDR3: CASSPWTSGGESTDTQYF.

The chain uses TRBV12-3 or TRBV12-4 and TRBJ2-2; TCRdb's D call of TRBD1 is untestable without DNA. The CDR3 totals 13 residues. The CDR3 loop reads CASTDRGAGELFF.